Below, 15 T cell receptor beta chains from the same sample are listed, as sequenced in a study of T-cell memory formation after mild COVID-19. MiXCR, applied by TCRdb to the 5' RACE reads, yields one record per CDR3 protein. The sample records some 110,000 distinct CDR3 sequences, 17% being singletons. The specimen sequenced was PBMCs or a T cell subset sorted from them (not recorded which). All receptors derive from an adult woman who had mild COVID-19 (a few samples of this study predate the infection). Cell type and time point are not known.

The rearrangement uses TRBV9 and TRBJ2-1, with D perhaps TRBD2 (5 bases). This CDR3 spans 17 amino acids. Per the germline V gene, CDR1 is SGDLS and CDR2 is YYNGEE. V lost 3 bases and J 0 bases, leaving 16 bases between the germline ends. The CDR3 reads CASSGGGGESSYNEQFF. CDR3 DNA sequence: TGTGCCAGCAGCGGCGGAGGCGGAGAGAGCTCCTACAATGAGCAGTTCTTC.

The chain recombines TRBV24-1 with TRBJ2-1, with unresolved D. Germline V gives CDR1 KGHDR, CDR2 SFDVKD. V lost 0 bases, J lost 0 bases, and 14 bases lay in between. The CDR3 is 18 residues long. The CDR3 loop reads CATSDLHPASSSYNEQFF. CDR3 nucleotides: TGTGCCACCAGTGATTTGCACCCAGCCTCTAGCTCCTACAATGAGCAGTTCTTC.

The rearrangement joins TRBV27 to TRBJ2-7; TRBD2 aligns across 10 bases. Germline trimming cut 3 bases from V and 4 bases from J; bases unmatched to any gene: 3. Germline V gene lookup returns CDR1 MNHEY and CDR2 SMNVEV (reference sequence). The length of the CDR3 is 14 residues. CDR3 protein: CASSFTSGVYEQYF. DNA for the CDR3: TGTGCCAGCAGTTTTACTAGCGGGGTTTACGAGCAGTACTTC.

The chain employs TRBV9 and TRBJ1-4; TRBD1 agrees at 7 bases. The ends lost 0 bases at V and 7 bases at J; junction bases unmatched: 3. CDR1 is SGDLS and CDR2 is YYNGEE in the germline V gene. This CDR3 region has 14 residues. The CDR3: CASSVGQGGEKLFF. CDR3 bases: TGTGCCAGCAGCGTAGGACAGGGAGGTGAAAAACTGTTTTTT.

With respect to this clonotype: The DNA is left out, because the CDR3 cannot be placed on it with certainty; the CDR3 is given as TCRdb lists it. The chain employs TRBV4-1 and TRBJ1-2. The germline V gene has CDR1 MGHRA and CDR2 YSYEKL. The CDR3 has 12 amino acids, counting both end residues. The CDR3 protein is CASSQGWGVGTF.

This clonotype was observed a handful of times. The chain uses TRBV7-2 and TRBJ2-6; D is ambiguous. Germline V gives CDR1 SGHTA, CDR2 FQGNSA. V lost 1 base and J lost 4, with 5 bases in between. This CDR3 has 14 residues. CDR3 bases: TGTGCCAGCAGCTTAGACCTCGGGGCCAACGTCCTGACTTTC. Translating gives CASSLDLGANVLTF. Full variable domain (rest looked up from reference TRBV7-2 and TRBJ2-6): GAGVSQSPSNKVTEKGKDVELRCDPISGHTALYWYRQSLGQGLEFLIYFQGNSAPDKSGLPSDRFSAERTGGSVSTLTIQRTQQEDSAVYLCASSLDLGANVLTFGAGSRLTVL.

In this sample, this clonotype turned up a few times. The V and J genes are TRBV12-3 or TRBV12-4 and TRBJ1-4; the D is unclear. The V and J ends lost 6 bases and 8 bases respectively, with 19 bases between them. This CDR3 is 15 amino acids long. CDR3 loop: CASSPLQYGSEKLFF. The CDR3 region has the DNA TGTGCCAGCAGCCCACTACAGTATGGCTCCGAAAAACTGTTTTTT.

The chain employs TRBV4-1 and TRBJ1-2; D is undetermined. This CDR3 has 15 amino acids. Germline V gene data show CDR1 as MGHRA and CDR2 as YSYEKL. Deletions cut 1 base from V and 0 bases from J, with 9 bases between. The CDR3 DNA follows: TGCGCCAGCAGCCAAGGGCAGAATGCTAACTATGGCTACACCTTC. The encoded protein is CASSQGQNANYGYTF.

Many counts were recorded for this clonotype. The V call is TRBV6-5, the J call TRBJ2-4; D gene uncertain. Per the germline V gene, CDR1 is MNHEY and CDR2 is SVGAGI. There are 17 residues in the CDR3. The V end was cut by 6 bases, the J end by 1 base, with 19 bases between. The CDR3 here is CASSPGVIDPAKNIQYF. CDR3 bases: TGTGCCAGCAGCCCAGGCGTGATTGACCCGGCCAAAAACATTCAGTACTTC.

In its sample, this clonotype was seen a few times. The chain is built from TRBV4-3 and TRBJ2-7; D is perhaps TRBD1 (5 bases). This CDR3 spans 13 amino acids. Trimming took off 4 bases at V and 4 bases at J, with 11 bases between the two ends. CDR1 and CDR2 from the germline V gene are LGHNA and YSLEER. CDR3 nucleotides: TGCGCCAGCAGCCCAGATCAGGGTTACGAGCAGTACTTC. Translation gives CASSPDQGYEQYF.

The CDR3 sequence: CASSFQEGAGTEAFF. CDR3 coding DNA: TGTGCCAGCAGCTTCCAAGAGGGGGCTGGCACTGAAGCTTTCTTT. This chain links TRBV5-6 with TRBJ1-1; 7 bases line up with TRBD1. V was clipped by 2 bases and J by 4 bases; unmatched bases: 8. The CDR3 extends over 15 amino acids. Germline values: CDR1 SGHDT, CDR2 YYEEEE.

This chain links TRBV7-3 with TRBJ2-1; D is unresolved. The CDR3 consists of 14 residues. The V and J ends lost 7 bases and 5 bases respectively, with 15 bases between them. Germline CDR1 SGHTA, CDR2 FQGTGA. The CDR3 is CASTLYHGHNEQFF. The CDR3, as DNA: TGTGCCAGCACCCTCTACCACGGTCACAATGAGCAGTTCTTC.

This rearrangement joins TRBV4-1 to TRBJ1-4; D gene ambiguous. CDR3 length equals 16 residues. Germline-derived CDR1 and CDR2 are MGHRA and YSYEKL. V dropped 0 bases and J dropped 0 bases, with 8 bases sitting between them. CDR3 in amino acids: CASSQDRPATNEKLFF. As DNA, the CDR3 is TGCGCCAGCAGCCAAGATCGCCCTGCAACTAATGAAAAACTGTTTTTT.

The V and J genes are TRBV19 and TRBJ2-1; the match to TRBD2 covers 11 bases. This CDR3 spans 14 amino acids. The V gene end was trimmed by 5 bases and the J gene end by 7 bases; junction bases not matched to a gene: 4. The V gene's germline CDR1 is LNHDA and CDR2 SQIVND (reference sequence). The chain's CDR3 is CASSYTSGSNEQFF. CDR3 nucleotide sequence: TGTGCCAGTAGTTACACTAGCGGGAGTAATGAGCAGTTCTTC.

The chain combines TRBV2 with TRBJ2-1; D uncertain. Looked up from germline, CDR1 is SNHLY and CDR2 is FYNNEI. CDR3 length: 11 residues. V was pared by 8 bases and J by 10 bases, with 12 bases between. The CDR3 here is CASYLFPEQFF. The CDR3, as DNA: TGTGCCAGCTACTTGTTCCCCGAGCAGTTCTTC.